This T cell receptor (beta chain) was documented in a study of shared clonotypes between healthy human individuals. V lost 0 bases, J lost 2 bases, and 8 bases lay in between. Per the germline V gene, CDR1 is LNHNV and CDR2 is YYDKDF (reference sequence). CDR3 length: 14 amino acids. Generated by immunoSEQ multiplex PCR, the TCRdb table keeps only in-frame clones and is missing some. The sample includes fewer than 1 million clones, about 96% of them seen just once. Note on this clone: At the DNA level, this CDR3 is encoded by other sequences in the same sample as well.

Terminally differentiated effector memory CD45RA+ cells were excluded by CCR7 positive selection of CD45RO-negative cells. The chain has TRBV15 and TRBJ2-7; the D gene is possibly TRBD2 (6 bases). The sequence came from a man aged 30 to 39 in good health. The sequenced material came from naive CD8+ T cells sorted from blood. DNA of the CDR3: TGTGCCACCAGCAGAGATCGGGGGACCTACGAGCAGTACTTC. Amino acids: CATSRDRGTYEQYF.